This note documents a single T cell receptor (beta chain) sequence. Its target is unknown. Patients picked for sequencing had shown CD8+CD57+ cell expansion detected by flow cytometry. Diagnosis of severe acquired aplastic anemia applied to all patients. Template material for TCR beta VDJ and CDR3 profiling consisted of genomic DNA. TCRdb re-called the reads with MiXCR, one entry per CDR3 protein. The repertoire holds about 200,000 distinct CDR3 sequences, with about 62% as singletons. This entry comes from a study of CD8+CD57+ T cells in acquired aplastic anemia. Study results and limitations: Researchers report that fewer than 30 CD8+ CDR3 sequences appeared in both patients and controls.

The sample taken for sequencing was sorted CD4+, CD8+, or CD8+CD57+ T cells (not recorded which) from PBMCs. The receptor's source is a human donor with aplastic anemia.

CDR3 bases: TGTGCCAGCAGTGACCAAACAGGGTACGAGCAGTACTTC. Translating it yields CASSDQTGYEQYF. J is TRBJ2-7 and V is TRBV2; maybe TRBD1 (6 bases). Germline V gene sequence: CDR1 SNHLY, CDR2 FYNNEI. CDR3 length: 13 residues. The germline V and J ends were trimmed by 3 bases and 4 bases, with 10 bases remaining between them.